The 26 T cell receptor beta chains below were found in one sample sequenced in a study of control samples from healthy donors and cancer patients. Method: immunoSEQ multiplex PCR; TCRdb's copy keeps in-frame clones and lacks some. The sample lists approximately 52,000 clones, around 96% occurring once. Input material: blood. Every receptor here comes from a woman under 30 in good health.

CDR3 residues: CASWGADTQYF. The DNA of the CDR3 is TGTGCCTCTTGGGGCGCAGATACGCAGTATTTT. The chain employs TRBV30 and TRBJ2-3; D is perhaps TRBD1 (5 bases). V lost 7 bases and J 4 bases, leaving 9 bases between the germline ends. The CDR3 has 11 amino acids. CDR1 and CDR2 (germline): GTSNPN, SVGIG (reference sequence). Looking up the rest from reference TRBV30 and TRBJ2-3 gives the full variable domain: SQTIHQWPATLVQPVGSPLSLECTVEGTSNPNLYWYRQAAGRGLQLLFYSVGIGQISSEVPQNLSASRPQDRQFILSSKKLLLSDSGFYLCASWGADTQYFGPGTRLTVL.

This chain links TRBV5-5 with TRBJ1-5; no definite D call. The V gene lost 9 bases and the J gene lost 5 bases, with 18 bases spanning the gap. The CDR3 has 14 residues. CDR1 and CDR2 from the germline V gene are SGHKS and YYEKEE (reference sequence). DNA of the CDR3: TGTGCCACCATTGAGAGGGCGCTCTATCAGCCCCAGCATTTT. Translation gives CATIERALYQPQHF.

This chain uses TRBV30 with TRBJ1-2, with D possibly being TRBD1 (6 bases). V lost 1 base to trimming and J lost 8 bases, with 14 bases between them. The CDR3 sequence is 13 residues long. Germline V CDR1 and CDR2: GTSNPN, SVGIG (reference sequence). CDR3 DNA sequence: TGTGCCTGGAGTGGGGGAGGGGGACAAGGCTACACCTTC. Protein sequence: CAWSGGGGQGYTF.

V usage is TRBV11-2 and J usage is TRBJ2-6; the D gene is possibly TRBD1 (6 bases). CDR1 and CDR2 (germline): SGHAT, FQNNGV. V was cut by 0 bases and J by 0 bases, with 18 bases left in between. This CDR3 spans 20 amino acids. The CDR3 DNA is TGTGCCAGCAGCTTAGAGGGCAGGGGAGTCCCTGTCTCTGGGGCCAACGTCCTGACTTTC. It specifies CASSLEGRGVPVSGANVLTF.

V is TRBV30 and J is TRBJ2-7, with D possibly TRBD2 on 5 matching bases. Germline CDR1 and CDR2: GTSNPN and SVGIG (reference sequence). V shed 6 bases and J shed 3 bases, with 15 bases lying between them. This CDR3 is built from 13 residues. The CDR3 reads CACSWSTNYEQYF. The CDR3 DNA follows: TGTGCCTGTAGCTGGTCGACTAACTACGAGCAGTACTTC.

V is TRBV5-8 and J is TRBJ2-2; the match to TRBD1 covers 7 bases. The CDR3 spans 16 residues. CDR1 and CDR2 from the germline V gene are SGHTS and YDEGEE. The ends lost 5 bases at V and 0 bases at J; junction bases unmatched: 7. CDR3 region: CASRDLGQTNTGELFF. DNA for the CDR3: TGTGCCAGCAGGGACCTGGGACAGACGAACACCGGGGAGCTGTTTTTT.

This clone appeared once. This chain uses TRBV6-2 or TRBV6-3 with TRBJ2-1; 10 nucleotides match TRBD1. Trimming took 5 bases from V and 5 from J; bases not matched to a gene: 6. Germline CDR1 and CDR2: MNHEY and SVGEGT. This CDR3 comprises 15 residues. The CDR3 DNA reads as TGTGCCAGCAGTACCTGGACAGGGGGAAACAATGAGCAGTTCTTC. It is translated as CASSTWTGGNNEQFF.

About this clone: A read error may produce the germline difference seen at one junction end. J is TRBJ2-5 and V is TRBV5-1; 10 nucleotides match TRBD1. The germline gives CDR1 SGHRS, CDR2 YFSETQ. The CDR3 length is 17 residues. This CDR3 is CARSRGGTGTGEETQYF. DNA of the CDR3: TGCGCCCGCAGCCGGGGGGGCACCGGGACAGGGGAAGAGACCCAGTACTTC.

CDR3 in DNA: TGTGCCAGCAGCTTATCCCCCGGACAGCCGCCCATGAACACTGAAGCTTTCTTT. This codes for CASSLSPGQPPMNTEAFF. V gene TRBV11-3 combines with J gene TRBJ1-1; possibly TRBD1 for D (6 bases). V was clipped by 2 bases and J by 0 bases, with 19 bases between them. The V gene's germline CDR1 is SGHNT and CDR2 YENEEA. The CDR3 runs to 18 residues.

The CDR3 bases are TGCAGCGTCGGGGCCCCAGAAGCTTTCTTT. Its protein is CSVGAPEAFF. This chain joins TRBV29-1 and TRBJ1-1; weak D call: TRBD1 (5 bases). The germline CDR1 and CDR2 sequences are SQVTM and ANQGSEA. This CDR3 contains 10 residues. Trimming pared 6 bases from V and 8 bases from J, leaving 10 bases between. Full variable domain (missing parts from reference TRBV29-1 and TRBJ1-1): SAVISQKPSRDICQRGTSLTIQCQVDSQVTMMFWYRQQPGQSLTLIATANQGSEATYESGFVIDKFPISRPNLTFSTLTVSNMSPEDSSIYLCSVGAPEAFFGQGTRLTVV.

The chain is built from TRBV30 and TRBJ1-1; D call uncertain. Germline CDR1 GTSNPN, CDR2 SVGIG (reference sequence). The CDR3 covers 14 residues. Trimming stripped 0 bases from V and 3 bases from J, with 11 bases between. The CDR3 DNA is TGTGCCTGGAGTGTACTAGGGTTGGACACTGAAGCTTTCTTT. Translating gives CAWSVLGLDTEAFF.

V and J are TRBV29-1 and TRBJ1-4, with TRBD1 identical over 9 bases. CDR1 is SQVTM, CDR2 ANQGSEA, per germline. V dropped 7 bases and J dropped 6; count of bases not matched to a gene: 3. The CDR3 spans 12 residues. CDR3: CSARTGDEKLFF. The CDR3, as DNA: TGCAGCGCCCGGACAGGGGATGAAAAACTGTTTTTT.

V usage is TRBV3-1 (or the pseudogene TRBV3-2) and J usage is TRBJ2-5, with D perhaps assigned TRBD1 or TRBD2 (6 bases each). V lost 0 bases and J lost 0, with 17 bases in between. The germline CDR1 and CDR2 sequences are LGHDT and YNNKEL (reference sequence). This CDR3 comprises 18 residues. CDR3 sequence (DNA): TGTGCCAGCAGCCAAGAGGTGGGGGCGGGGAAGTACCAAGAGACCCAGTACTTC. Protein product: CASSQEVGAGKYQETQYF.

This clone was recorded once. The rearrangement links TRBV7-2 to TRBJ1-1; D gene ambiguous. With 1 base removed from V and 1 base from J, the gap between germline ends came to 10 bases. The CDR3 has 15 residues. Germline assignment: CDR1 SGHTA and CDR2 FQGNSA. CDR3 DNA sequence: TGTGCCAGCAGCTTAGACAGTCGGGGGAACACTGAAGCTTTCTTT. This encodes CASSLDSRGNTEAFF.

The genes are TRBV6-5 and TRBJ2-2; D might be TRBD2 (7 bases). Germline V gene sequence: CDR1 MNHEY, CDR2 SVGAGI. The CDR3 extends over 15 amino acids. The V end was cut by 2 bases, the J end by 6 bases, with 13 bases between. CDR3 residues: CASSYEGGVPGELFF. CDR3 coding DNA: TGTGCCAGCAGTTACGAGGGGGGGGTCCCCGGGGAGCTGTTTTTT.

CDR3 DNA: TGCAGCGTTCCCGGGACAGGGAATGGCTACACCTTC. It is translated as CSVPGTGNGYTF. The chain uses TRBV29-1 and TRBJ1-2; 9 bases fit TRBD1. The length of the CDR3 is 12 residues. V shed 5 bases and J 6 bases; nucleotides not matched to a gene: 4. CDR1 and CDR2 (germline): SQVTM, ANQGSEA.

A single count supports this clone. The rearrangement links TRBV18 to TRBJ2-5, with TRBD1 as a possible D gene (5 bases). Germline lookup yields CDR1 KGHSH and CDR2 LQKENI. V shed 2 bases and J shed 0 bases, with 13 bases lying between them. This CDR3 spans 16 amino acids. CDR3 protein: CASSPRGFLYQETQYF. The DNA of the CDR3 is TGTGCCAGCTCACCAAGGGGTTTCCTGTACCAAGAGACCCAGTACTTC.

This chain uses TRBV23-1 with TRBJ1-3; 8 bases fit TRBD1. TRBV23-1 is an open reading frame whose function is uncertain. This CDR3 is built from 14 residues. Unmatched junction bases numbered 9, after V lost 8 bases and J lost 6 bases. This CDR3 reads CASLGQGVENTIYF. CDR3 coding DNA: TGCGCCAGCCTAGGACAGGGCGTAGAAAACACCATATATTTT.

The chain recombines TRBV10-3 with TRBJ1-2, with TRBD1 as a possible D gene (6 bases). Trimming removed 4 bases at V and 2 bases at J, with 11 bases between. The CDR3 consists of 14 residues. CDR1 is ENHRY and CDR2 is SYGVKD in the germline V gene. The CDR3 DNA reads TGTGCCATCAGTGGGACAGCAATAAACTATGGCTACACCTTC. Translated, it gives CAISGTAINYGYTF.

The chain has TRBV7-2 and TRBJ1-1; 9 nucleotides match TRBD1. The junction had 4 bases not matched to a gene; V was cut back by 5 bases and J by 6 bases. CDR3 length: 13 residues. The germline V gene encodes CDR1 SGHTA and CDR2 FQGNSA. CDR3 residues: CASSQQGAAEAFF. The CDR3 region has the DNA TGTGCCAGCAGCCAACAGGGGGCCGCTGAAGCTTTCTTT.

V usage is TRBV23-1 and J usage is TRBJ2-3; 12 bases are shared with TRBD2. TRBV23-1 is marked as an open reading frame, function uncertain. The CDR3 has 15 residues. V dropped 6 bases and J dropped 7; count of bases not matched to a gene: 8. CDR3 region: CASRLAGGPGNTQYF. The CDR3 DNA follows: TGCGCCAGCAGACTAGCGGGGGGACCTGGAAATACGCAGTATTTT.

This chain uses TRBV2 with TRBJ1-5; 8 bases map to TRBD1. V was pared by 0 bases and J by 2 bases, with 0 bases of the junction left unmatched. The CDR3 sequence is 15 residues long. The germline CDR1 and CDR2 sequences are SNHLY and FYNNEI. CDR3 nucleotides: TGTGCCAGCAGTGAAGCGGACAGGGGCAATCAGCCCCAGCATTTT. The encoded protein is CASSEADRGNQPQHF.

The V gene is TRBV2, the J gene TRBJ1-1, with a tentative D call TRBD1 (6 bases). The germline gives CDR1 SNHLY, CDR2 FYNNEI. The CDR3 spans 14 residues. V lost 0 bases and J lost 4, with 9 bases in between. CDR3 residues: CASSEAPDSTEAFF. The CDR3 nucleotides read TGTGCCAGCAGTGAAGCCCCGGACAGCACTGAAGCTTTCTTT.

The rearrangement links TRBV5-4 to TRBJ2-1; 7 bases line up with TRBD1. Germline V gene sequence: CDR1 SGHNT, CDR2 YYREEE (reference sequence). The CDR3 length is 15 residues. Germline trimming cut 0 bases from V and 0 bases from J; bases unmatched to any gene: 0. CDR3 sequence (DNA): TGTGCCAGCAGCTTGGACAGGGGCTCCTACAATGAGCAGTTCTTC. This sequence encodes CASSLDRGSYNEQFF.

V is TRBV5-6 and J is TRBJ1-2; no definite D call. CDR3 size: 11 residues. V was clipped by 0 bases and J by 8 bases, with 5 bases between them. The germline V gene has CDR1 SGHDT and CDR2 YYEEEE. CDR3 bases: TGTGCCAGCAGCTTGGCGCGCGGCTACACCTTC. Amino acids: CASSLARGYTF.

This clone was seen once. The chain couples TRBV29-1 to TRBJ1-2; tentative D call: TRBD1 (6 bases). The V gene lost 5 bases and the J gene lost 0 bases, with 10 bases spanning the gap. Germline V CDR1 and CDR2: SQVTM, ANQGSEA. The CDR3 covers 13 residues. The CDR3 DNA is TGCAGCGTTCACAGGGAAGCTAACTATGGCTACACCTTC. It encodes CSVHREANYGYTF.